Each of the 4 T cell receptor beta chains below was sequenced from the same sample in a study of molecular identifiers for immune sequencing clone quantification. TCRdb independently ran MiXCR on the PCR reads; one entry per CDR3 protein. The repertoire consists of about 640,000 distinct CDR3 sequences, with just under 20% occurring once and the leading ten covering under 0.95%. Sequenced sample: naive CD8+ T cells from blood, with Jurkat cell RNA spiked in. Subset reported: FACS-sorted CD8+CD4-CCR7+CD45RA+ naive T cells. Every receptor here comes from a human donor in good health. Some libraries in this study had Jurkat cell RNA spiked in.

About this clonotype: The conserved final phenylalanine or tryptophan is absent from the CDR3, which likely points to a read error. In nucleotides, the CDR3 is TGCAGTGCGCTCCCGGGACCCTACAATGAGCAGTTCATC. Translation: CSALPGPYNEQFI. This chain links TRBV20-1 with TRBJ2-1, with D perhaps matching TRBD1 or TRBD2 (5 bases each). Trimming stripped 6 bases from V and 2 bases from J, with 11 bases between. CDR3 size: 13 residues. In germline, CDR1 is DFQATT, CDR2 SNEGSKA (reference sequence).

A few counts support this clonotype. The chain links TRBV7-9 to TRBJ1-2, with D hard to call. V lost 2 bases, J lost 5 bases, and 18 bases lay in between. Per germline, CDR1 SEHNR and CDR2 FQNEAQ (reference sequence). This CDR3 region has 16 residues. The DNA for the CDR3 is TGTGCCAGCAGCTTAACGACCCAACGATCGTCTTATGGCTACACCTTC. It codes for CASSLTTQRSSYGYTF. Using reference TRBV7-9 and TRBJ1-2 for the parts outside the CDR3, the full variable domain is DTGVSQNPRHKITKRGQNVTFRCDPISEHNRLYWYRQTLGQGPEFLTYFQNEAQLEKSRLLSDRFSAERPKGSFSTLEIQRTEQGDSAMYLCASSLTTQRSSYGYTFGSGTRLTVV.

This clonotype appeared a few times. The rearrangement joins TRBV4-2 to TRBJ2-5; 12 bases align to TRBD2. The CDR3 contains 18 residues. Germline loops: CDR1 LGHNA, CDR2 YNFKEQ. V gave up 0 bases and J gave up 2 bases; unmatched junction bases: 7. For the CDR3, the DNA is TGTGCCAGCAGCCAAGATCGTGCTAGCGGGGGGGAGCAAGAGACCCAGTACTTC. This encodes CASSQDRASGGEQETQYF.

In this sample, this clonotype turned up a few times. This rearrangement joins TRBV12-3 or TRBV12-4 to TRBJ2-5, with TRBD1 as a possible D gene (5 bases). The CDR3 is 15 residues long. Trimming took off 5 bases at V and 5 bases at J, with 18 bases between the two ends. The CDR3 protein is CASSGDSLKLETQYF. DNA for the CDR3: TGTGCCAGCAGTGGCGACAGTCTAAAATTGGAGACCCAGTACTTC.